This passage covers 12 T cell receptor beta chains from one sample sequenced in a study of T-cell memory formation after mild COVID-19. TCRdb re-derived calls from the 5' RACE reads in MiXCR, one entry per CDR3 protein. The table lists under 300,000 distinct CDR3 sequences, around a tenth of them singletons. Sequenced sample: PBMCs or a T cell subset sorted from them (not recorded which). Receptors were obtained from a man between 18 and 35 years old who had mild COVID-19 (a few samples of this study predate the infection). Cell type and time point are not known.

V gene TRBV7-8 combines with J gene TRBJ1-5; 11 nucleotides match TRBD1. The CDR3 is made up of 15 amino acids. V was pared by 5 bases and J by 6 bases, with 6 bases of the junction left unmatched. Per the germline V gene, CDR1 is SGHVS and CDR2 is FQNEAQ. The CDR3 reads CASSIGQGAGQPQHF. CDR3 DNA sequence: TGTGCCAGCAGCATAGGACAGGGGGCAGGTCAGCCCCAGCATTTT.

The J gene is TRBJ2-3, the V gene TRBV7-2; 14 bases map to TRBD2. CDR1 is SGHTA, CDR2 FQGNSA, per germline. The CDR3 loop spans 19 amino acids. The V gene end was trimmed by 5 bases and the J gene end by 2 bases; junction bases not matched to a gene: 12. The CDR3 spells CASSGLAGGMTLLTDTQYF. For the CDR3, the DNA is TGTGCCAGCAGCGGACTAGCGGGGGGCATGACCTTACTCACAGATACGCAGTATTTT. Variable domain in full (rest from reference TRBV7-2 and TRBJ2-3): GAGVSQSPSNKVTEKGKDVELRCDPISGHTALYWYRQSLGQGLEFLIYFQGNSAPDKSGLPSDRFSAERTGGSVSTLTIQRTQQEDSAVYLCASSGLAGGMTLLTDTQYFGPGTRLTVL.

The sample holds a few counts of this clonotype. The genes are TRBV12-3 or TRBV12-4 and TRBJ1-2, with no clear D. The CDR3 covers 16 residues. V was shortened by 4 bases and J by 0 bases, with 15 bases between the two germline ends. The CDR3 protein is CASSSAPGAANYGYTF. The CDR3, as DNA: TGTGCCAGCAGTTCCGCCCCGGGAGCGGCTAACTATGGCTACACCTTC.

There are many counts of this clonotype. This sequence joins TRBV7-6 and TRBJ2-1, with 8 positions matching TRBD1. This CDR3 spans 17 amino acids. Trimming at V came to 5 bases and at J to 3 bases, leaving 12 bases not matched to a gene. Germline V gene lookup returns CDR1 SGHVS and CDR2 FNYEAQ. In DNA, the CDR3 is TGTGCCAGCAGCAAAAGGCCCCGGACAGGGCGCTACAATGAGCAGTTCTTC. This translates into CASSKRPRTGRYNEQFF. The whole variable domain, remainder taken from reference TRBV7-6 and TRBJ2-1, is GAGVSQSPRYKVTKRGQDVALRCDPISGHVSLYWYRQALGQGPEFLTYFNYEAQQDKSGLPNDRFSAERPEGSISTLTIQRTEQRDSAMYRCASSKRPRTGRYNEQFFGPGTRLTVL.

V usage is TRBV5-5 and J usage is TRBJ2-2; possibly TRBD1 or TRBD2 for D (6 bases each). V dropped 4 bases and J dropped 4 bases, with 14 bases sitting between them. The CDR3 is 15 residues long. From germline, CDR1 is SGHKS and CDR2 YYEKEE (reference sequence). The CDR3 nucleotides read TGTGCCAGCAGCCGGGAGTGGGGGCCCACCGGGGAGCTGTTTTTT. Amino acid sequence: CASSREWGPTGELFF.

This chain connects TRBV10-1 to TRBJ2-2; TRBD1 matches 9 bases. CDR3 length: 14 residues. V dropped 6 bases and J dropped 6; count of bases not matched to a gene: 5. Germline loops: CDR1 WNHNN, CDR2 SYGVQD (reference sequence). The CDR3 nucleotides are TGCGCCAGCAGAGGGACAGGGTCGGCCGGGGAGCTGTTTTTT. Protein product: CASRGTGSAGELFF.

The rearrangement uses TRBV6-1 and TRBJ2-7, with D possibly matching TRBD1 (7 bases). V was cut by 7 bases and J by 3 bases, with 16 bases left in between. Germline V CDR1 and CDR2: MNHNS, SASEGT. This CDR3 spans 14 amino acids. The CDR3, as DNA: TGTGCCAGCATTACTGGCGGGACAGTCTACGAGCAGTACTTC. Its translation: CASITGGTVYEQYF.

Only a few counts were recorded for this clonotype. V and J are TRBV7-9 and TRBJ1-2; tentatively, D is TRBD1 (6 bases). V was pared by 4 bases and J by 4 bases, with 13 bases between. The germline V gene has CDR1 SEHNR and CDR2 FQNEAQ (reference sequence). There are 14 residues in the CDR3. The CDR3 bases are TGTGCCAGCAGCTCGAGACAGGAATTCTATGGCTACACCTTC. This codes for CASSSRQEFYGYTF.

The table lists this clonotype with a few counts. The V gene is TRBV20-1, the J gene TRBJ1-2; D ambiguous. Trimming took off 4 bases at V and 1 base at J, with 10 bases between the two ends. CDR3 length: 13 amino acids. Per germline, CDR1 DFQATT and CDR2 SNEGSKA (reference sequence). CDR3: CSAMTRSNYGYTF. CDR3 nucleotides: TGCAGTGCTATGACTCGGAGTAACTATGGCTACACCTTC.

The CDR3 loop reads CASSFWQGADTQYF. The CDR3 DNA follows: TGCGCCAGCAGCTTTTGGCAGGGAGCAGATACGCAGTATTTT. The V gene is TRBV5-1, the J gene TRBJ2-3; tentatively, D is TRBD1 or TRBD2 (5 bases each). The ends were cut back, 2 bases at V and 4 bases at J, with 11 bases in the middle. Per germline, CDR1 SGHRS and CDR2 YFSETQ. This CDR3 comprises 14 residues.

In this sample, this clonotype turned up many times. The V gene is TRBV7-9, the J gene TRBJ2-5; D gene unclear. The CDR3 spans 14 residues. V dropped 1 base and J dropped 5 bases, with 11 bases sitting between them. Germline V CDR1 and CDR2: SEHNR, FQNEAQ (reference sequence). CDR3 sequence reads: CASSLGRSYETQYF. CDR3 nucleotides: TGTGCCAGCAGCTTAGGACGGTCCTATGAGACCCAGTACTTC.

This clonotype occurred a few times. The chain recombines TRBV5-1 with TRBJ2-7; D uncertain. The CDR3 spans 15 residues. The V gene lost 4 bases and the J gene lost 2 bases, with 16 bases spanning the gap. CDR1 is SGHRS, CDR2 YFSETQ, per germline. CDR3 sequence reads: CASSRTVTSTYEQYF. CDR3 nucleotides: TGCGCCAGCAGCCGCACAGTAACGAGTACCTACGAGCAGTACTTC.